This record looks at one TCR beta chain sequence and its context. The CDR3 contains 15 residues. Germline assignment: CDR1 SGHTS and CDR2 YDEGEE. The V segment lost 1 base and the J segment 4 bases; nucleotides outside the gene matches: 7. Study processing details: It was from reference gene primer amplification that nucleated cell counts were estimated. Using immunoSEQ multiplex PCR, the repertoire was profiled, and TCRdb retains in-frame clones only, with some absent. V and J calls and clone size follow that table, whereas D and trimming were derived from the DNA. This sample has around 110,000 clones; roughly four fifths occur once, and the top ten carry about 4.2%. This record comes from a study of blood T cell repertoires in COVID-19. Overall study context: Both acute and convalescent COVID-19 samples were obtained from the United States, Italy and Spain. Nucleic acid was either cDNA or gDNA, and it came from T cells, B-cell-depleted T cells, or PBMCs.

The rearrangement links TRBV5-8 to TRBJ1-1; TRBD1 agrees at 7 bases. What was sequenced was peripheral blood. The sequence was collected from a woman in her 70s with acute or convalescent COVID-19. DNA of the CDR3: TGTGCCAGCAGCTTGTCTTACAGGGGAACCACTGAAGCTTTCTTT. It encodes CASSLSYRGTTEAFF.